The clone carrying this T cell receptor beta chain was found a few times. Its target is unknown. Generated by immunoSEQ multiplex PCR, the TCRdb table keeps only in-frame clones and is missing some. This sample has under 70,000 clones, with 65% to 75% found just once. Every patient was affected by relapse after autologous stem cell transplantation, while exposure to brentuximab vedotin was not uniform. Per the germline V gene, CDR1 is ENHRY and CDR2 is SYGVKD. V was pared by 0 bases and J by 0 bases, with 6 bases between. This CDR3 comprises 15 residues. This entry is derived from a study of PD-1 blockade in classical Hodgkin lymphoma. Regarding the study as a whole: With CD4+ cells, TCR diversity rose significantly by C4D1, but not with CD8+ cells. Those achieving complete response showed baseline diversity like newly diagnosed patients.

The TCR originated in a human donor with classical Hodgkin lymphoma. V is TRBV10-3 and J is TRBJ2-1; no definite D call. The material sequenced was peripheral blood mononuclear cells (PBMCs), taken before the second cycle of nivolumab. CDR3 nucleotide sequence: TGTGCCATCAGTGAGTCTGCGGTCTCCTACAATGAGCAGTTCTTC. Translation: CAISESAVSYNEQFF.